The 7 T cell receptor beta chains below were found in one sample sequenced in a study of type 1 regulatory T cells. These receptors have no identified antigens. TCRdb passed the reads through MiXCR, listing each CDR3 protein once. The table has some 60,000 distinct CDR3 sequences, 60% to 80% seen once; the top ten hold over 1.5%. Sequences were obtained from cultured non-Tr1 T cells, either the whole culture or a sorted T cell fraction (not recorded which). The receptors were gathered from a human donor in good health.

This clonotype was seen more than once but under ten times. The chain joins TRBV5-1 to TRBJ2-7; 7 nucleotides line up with TRBD2. The trim removed 4 bases at V and 2 bases at J, leaving 9 bases unmatched. CDR1 and CDR2 (germline): SGHRS, YFSETQ. The CDR3 totals 15 residues. The CDR3 nucleotides read TGCGCCAGCAGCCAGGGAGGGACCCCTACCTACGAGCAGTACTTC. Amino acids: CASSQGGTPTYEQYF.

The V and J genes are TRBV18 and TRBJ1-1; D call uncertain. This CDR3 is 12 amino acids long. V gave up 5 bases and J gave up 11 bases, with 15 bases separating them. CDR1 KGHSH and CDR2 LQKENI come from the germline V gene. The DNA for the CDR3 is TGTGCCAGCTCAGAGGGTTTCGGGGTTGCTTTCTTT. Protein: CASSEGFGVAFF.

The chain combines TRBV27 with TRBJ2-2; D is undetermined. The CDR3 length is 15 residues. CDR1 MNHEY and CDR2 SMNVEV come from the germline V gene (reference sequence). The V end lost 3 bases, the J end lost 2 bases, and 10 bases lay between the germline ends. The CDR3 nucleotides are TGTGCCAGCAGTTTTCGGATGATTAACACCGGGGAGCTGTTTTTT. Its protein product is CASSFRMINTGELFF.

The CDR3 reads CASSPRRRTSGTYQETQYF. For the CDR3, the DNA is TGTGCCAGCAGCCCCCGCAGACGGACTAGCGGAACGTACCAAGAGACCCAGTACTTC. The chain couples TRBV7-2 to TRBJ2-5, with 10 bases aligning to TRBD2. The CDR3 has 19 amino acids. Germline V gene data show CDR1 as SGHTA and CDR2 as FQGNSA. Losses at the gene ends were 5 bases for V and 0 bases for J; bases not matched to a gene: 15.

The genes are TRBV18 and TRBJ1-2, with D possibly TRBD1 on 6 matching bases. The CDR3 spans 14 residues. Germline V gives CDR1 KGHSH, CDR2 LQKENI. Between the trimmed V and J ends, which lost 1 base and 1 base, there was a span of 7 bases. For the CDR3, the DNA is TGTGCCAGCTCACCACGACAGGATAACTATGGCTACACCTTC. It specifies CASSPRQDNYGYTF.

The V and J genes are TRBV20-1 and TRBJ1-1, with D possibly matching TRBD1 (5 bases). The V end was cut by 0 bases, the J end by 1 base, with 21 bases between. This CDR3 has 18 residues. In germline, CDR1 is DFQATT, CDR2 SNEGSKA (reference sequence). CDR3 sequence (DNA): TGCAGTGCTAGAGATCGGAATAGGGGCGCGAAGGAGAACACTGAAGCTTTCTTT. This sequence encodes CSARDRNRGAKENTEAFF.

This clonotype was seen once. CDR3 sequence reads: CASSLAAGSGYEQYF. The CDR3 nucleotides read TGTGCCAGCAGCTTAGCGGCGGGATCAGGGTACGAGCAGTACTTC. The rearrangement links TRBV7-2 to TRBJ2-7; perhaps TRBD2 as D (6 bases). Trimming left V 0 bases short and J 4 bases short, with 13 bases between. Germline V lookup: CDR1 SGHTA, CDR2 FQGNSA. The CDR3 length is 15 residues. Based on the CDR3 plus reference TRBV7-2 and TRBJ2-7, the full variable domain is GAGVSQSPSNKVTEKGKDVELRCDPISGHTALYWYRQSLGQGLEFLIYFQGNSAPDKSGLPSDRFSAERTGGSVSTLTIQRTQQEDSAVYLCASSLAAGSGYEQYFGPGTRLTVT.